This TCR beta chain was captured in a study of siplizumab effects on memory and regulatory T cells. Study observations and caveats: No assignable naive or memory phenotype existed for roughly 80-97% of proliferating CD4+ or CD8+ clones.

The CDR3 has 14 residues. Trimming stripped 4 bases from V and 2 bases from J, with 11 bases between. Germline V gene lookup returns CDR1 MNHEY and CDR2 SMNVEV (reference sequence). Clones were sequenced by immunoSEQ multiplex PCR, and TCRdb holds only the in-frame ones, with some missing. The sample has over 60,000 clones, around 90% seen once; the top ten hold 25% to 35%. A single count supports this clone. Its antigen is undetermined. The sequence derives from a human donor in good health. Sequencing was carried out using CD8+ T cells sorted from blood. This rearrangement joins TRBV27 to TRBJ2-5; perhaps TRBD1 as D (5 bases). This CDR3 is CASSSMTEQETQYF. CDR3 in DNA: TGTGCCAGCAGTTCGATGACAGAACAAGAGACCCAGTACTTC.